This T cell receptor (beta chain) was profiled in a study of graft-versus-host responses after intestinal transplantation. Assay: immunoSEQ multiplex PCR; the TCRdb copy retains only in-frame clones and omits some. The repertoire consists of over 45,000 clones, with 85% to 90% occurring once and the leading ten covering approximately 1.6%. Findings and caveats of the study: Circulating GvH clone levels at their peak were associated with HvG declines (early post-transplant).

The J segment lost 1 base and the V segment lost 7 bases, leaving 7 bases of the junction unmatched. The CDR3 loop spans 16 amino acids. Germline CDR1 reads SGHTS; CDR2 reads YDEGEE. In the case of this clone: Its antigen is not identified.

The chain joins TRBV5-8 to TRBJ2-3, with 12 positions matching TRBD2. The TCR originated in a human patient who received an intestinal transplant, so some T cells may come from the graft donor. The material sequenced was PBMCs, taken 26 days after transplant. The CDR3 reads CASPTSGGRGTDTQYF. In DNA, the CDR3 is TGTGCCAGCCCGACTAGCGGGGGACGGGGCACAGATACGCAGTATTTT.